This T cell receptor beta chain was documented in a study of T cell responses to AZD1222 COVID-19 vaccine. General study results and limits: The study identified only six AZD1222 recipients as seropositive at baseline. The reported proportion of spike-specific TCRs targeting unmutated variant regions was nearly half. It was only after the peak T cell response that any repertoires were sampled. Elevations in Spike-specific TCR breadth and depth followed administration of two AZD1222 doses.

Remarks on this clone: Its antigen is not known.

The data were produced by immunoSEQ multiplex PCR, yet TCRdb's version contains in-frame clones alone and is incomplete. The sample lists about 150,000 clones; roughly nine tenths were seen once. CDR1 is SGHAT, CDR2 FQNNGV, per germline. The CDR3 totals 13 residues. Trimming pared 4 bases from V and 0 bases from J, leaving 7 bases between. The genes are TRBV11-2 and TRBJ2-7, with D unclear. This sequence was found in an adult in good health. Specimen: peripheral blood, collected on day 0 of MenACWY control vaccination. CDR3 coding DNA: TGTGCCAGCAGCTCGCCGAGCTCCTACGAGCAGTACTTC. Its translation: CASSSPSSYEQYF.